A selection of T cell receptor beta chains follows, all from one sample in a study of cytomegalovirus exposure and HLA in healthy donors. Sequenced by immunoSEQ multiplex PCR; TCRdb stores in-frame clones only, minus some. The table records about 160,000 clones, about 80% of them present only once. Sequencing was performed on PBMCs. The receptors shown here come from a man aged 30 to 45 in good health and CMV-seropositive. Each CDR3 is given with its conserved first and last residue. The D gene is left open where the match is weak. Clone size is not always given. Where it is, it says once, few, many or a class for expanded clones.

DNA: TGTGCCAGCAGTCCCCTCGTGGGGGGAAGGGCCTACGAGCAGTACTTC; CDR3: CASSPLVGGRAYEQYF; length: 16; V: TRBV28; D: -; size: -; J: TRBJ2-7
DNA: TGTGCCAGCAGCATGCCTGGACTGGGCTCCTACGAGCAGTACTTC; CDR3: CASSMPGLGSYEQYF; length: 15; V: TRBV27; D: -; size: -; J: TRBJ2-7
DNA: TGCGCCAGCAGCCCGGACGGAGGCTATAGCACAGATACGCAGTATTTT; CDR3: CASSPDGGYSTDTQYF; length: 16; V: TRBV5-1; D: -; size: -; J: TRBJ2-3
DNA: TGTGCCAGCTCACCGCTCCGGGACATCCCCACTGAAGCTTTCTTT; CDR3: CASSPLRDIPTEAFF; length: 15; V: TRBV18; D: -; size: -; J: TRBJ1-1
DNA: TGCGCCAGCAGCCACCTCCCGGGACAGGGAGTAGACGAGCAGTACTTC; CDR3: CASSHLPGQGVDEQYF; length: 16; V: TRBV4-1; D: TRBD1; size: -; J: TRBJ2-7
DNA: TGCGCCAGCAGTGATTTTAGCGAGAATGAGCAGTTCTTC; CDR3: CASSDFSENEQFF; length: 13; V: TRBV10-2; D: -; size: -; J: TRBJ2-1
DNA: TGTGCCAGTAGTCTGCGGGAGCAAGAGACCCAGTACTTC; CDR3: CASSLREQETQYF; length: 13; V: TRBV19; D: TRBD2; size: few; J: TRBJ2-5
DNA: TGTGCCAGCAGATACGCGGGACAGGCTGGAAACACCATATATTTT; CDR3: CASRYAGQAGNTIYF; length: 15; V: TRBV7-9; D: TRBD1; size: -; J: TRBJ1-3
DNA: TGTGCCAGCAGCTTGGACCCGACAGCGCGGTATGGCTACACCTTC; CDR3: CASSLDPTARYGYTF; length: 15; V: TRBV5-4; D: -; size: -; J: TRBJ1-2
DNA: TGTGCAACCACCAGACAAGATACGCAGTATTTT; CDR3: CATTRQDTQYF; length: 11; V: TRBV12-2; D: -; size: -; J: TRBJ2-3
DNA: TGTGCCAGCAGCGTAGGGGGGACAGGGAGCTACGAGCAGTACTTC; CDR3: CASSVGGTGSYEQYF; length: 15; V: TRBV9; D: TRBD1; size: -; J: TRBJ2-7
DNA: TGTGCCAGCAGCGTTGGGCGGGGACTAGCTAGCACAGATACGCAGTATTTT; CDR3: CASSVGRGLASTDTQYF; length: 17; V: TRBV9; D: TRBD2; size: once; J: TRBJ2-3
DNA: TGCGCCAGCAGCTTGGTTCCGGACACCGGGGAGCTGTTTTTT; CDR3: CASSLVPDTGELFF; length: 14; V: TRBV5-1; D: -; size: -; J: TRBJ2-2
DNA: TGTGCCAGCAGCCAAGAAGTAGGACTCGTGGAGACCCAGTACTTC; CDR3: CASSQEVGLVETQYF; length: 15; V: TRBV14; D: -; size: -; J: TRBJ2-5
DNA: TGTGCCAGCAGCGTAGAGAGAGTTGATGAGCAGTTCTTC; CDR3: CASSVERVDEQFF; length: 13; V: TRBV9; D: -; size: -; J: TRBJ2-1
DNA: TGTGCCAGCAGCCGAACCGGAGGTTCTTGGAGCAATCAGCCCCAGCATTTT; CDR3: CASSRTGGSWSNQPQHF; length: 17; V: TRBV7-8; D: -; size: once; J: TRBJ1-5
DNA: TGTGCCAGCAGTGGCTCTCCGGGACAGTCGAACTATGGCTACACCTTC; CDR3: CASSGSPGQSNYGYTF; length: 16; V: TRBV27; D: TRBD1; size: -; J: TRBJ1-2
DNA: TGTGCCAGCAGGAAAGAGGACAGGGACAGGTACACCTTC; CDR3: CASRKEDRDRYTF; length: 13; V: TRBV6-1; D: TRBD1; size: -; J: TRBJ1-2
DNA: TGTGCCAGCAGTTATGACAGCATGAACACTGAAGCTTTCTTT; CDR3: CASSYDSMNTEAFF; length: 14; V: TRBV6-6; D: -; size: once; J: TRBJ1-1
DNA: TGCGCCAGCAGCTTGCGTTGGGCCACAGGGGAGCAGTACTTC; CDR3: CASSLRWATGEQYF; length: 14; V: TRBV5-1; D: -; size: -; J: TRBJ2-7
DNA: TGCGCCAGCAGCTTGCCCACCGGGCGGGGGAATGAGCAGTTCTTC; CDR3: CASSLPTGRGNEQFF; length: 15; V: TRBV5-1; D: TRBD2; size: few; J: TRBJ2-1
DNA: TGTGCCAGCAGCGCGAAGGAGGGGAACACTGAAGCTTTCTTT; CDR3: CASSAKEGNTEAFF; length: 14; V: TRBV11-2; D: -; size: -; J: TRBJ1-1